The 30 T cell receptor beta chains in this list originate from one sample, sequenced in a study of cytomegalovirus exposure and HLA in healthy donors. The PCR used 60 Vbeta and 13 Jbeta primers. The protocol was immunoSEQ multiplex PCR, while the TCRdb copy is restricted to in-frame clones and leaves out a portion. The sample shows about 140,000 clones, roughly 80% of them seen only once. Sequencing was carried out using PBMCs. All receptors come from a woman aged 40-49 years in good health and CMV-seropositive.

V gene TRBV7-2 combines with J gene TRBJ2-5; 12 bases align to TRBD1. The DNA matches TRBJ2-7 better at its end, which makes the J call doubtful. The germline CDR1 and CDR2 sequences are SGHTA and FQGNSA. This CDR3 comprises 16 residues. The CDR3 region is CASSLLGQGAGNEQYF. CDR3 DNA sequence: TGTGCCAGCAGCTTATTGGGACAGGGGGCAGGGAACGAGCAGTACTTC.

The V call is TRBV10-3, the J call TRBJ1-6; D is unresolved. The CDR3 loop spans 14 amino acids. The ends were cut back, 4 bases at V and 9 bases at J, with 13 bases in the middle. From germline, CDR1 is ENHRY and CDR2 SYGVKD. Written as DNA, the CDR3 is TGTGCCATCAGTGTTCCGGGGTATGGTTCACCCCTCCACTTT. It encodes CAISVPGYGSPLHF.

This clone was seen a handful of times. The genes are TRBV5-4 and TRBJ1-1, with unresolved D. Germline CDR1 reads SGHNT; CDR2 reads YYREEE (reference sequence). There are 13 residues in the CDR3. Trimming took off 7 bases at V and 2 bases at J, with 12 bases between the two ends. DNA of the CDR3: TGTGCCAGCGCCCTAGATTCTAACACTGAAGCTTTCTTT. Protein sequence: CASALDSNTEAFF.

There are a few counts of this clone. The chain carries TRBV29-1 and TRBJ1-1; D gene ambiguous. The V gene's germline CDR1 is SQVTM and CDR2 ANQGSEA. The CDR3 is 14 residues long. V was shortened by 0 bases and J by 7 bases, with 15 bases between the two germline ends. CDR3 sequence (DNA): TGCAGCGTTGAAGATTGGGCTGTCCTGCATGAAGCTTTCTTT. It codes for CSVEDWAVLHEAFF.

This sequence joins TRBV11-2 and TRBJ2-1; 9 nucleotides line up with TRBD1. This CDR3 has 15 residues. With V trimmed by 1 base and J by 10 bases, 8 bases remained unmatched. Germline loops: CDR1 SGHAT, CDR2 FQNNGV. CDR3 loop: CASSLASQGAGEQFF. The CDR3 nucleotides read TGTGCCAGCAGCTTAGCCTCACAGGGGGCAGGGGAGCAGTTCTTC.

A word on this clone: A read error may account for a junction end that differs from germline. At the DNA level, this CDR3 is encoded by other sequences in the same sample as well. This chain connects TRBV7-9 to TRBJ2-7; TRBD1 might be the D (6 bases). Germline V gene lookup returns CDR1 SEHNR and CDR2 FQNEAQ (reference sequence). The CDR3 sequence is 14 residues long. For the CDR3, the DNA is TGTGCCAGCAGCCTAGCAGGACAGTCCTACGAGCAGTACTTC. Encoded protein: CASSLAGQSYEQYF. The entire variable domain, with the rest obtained from reference TRBV7-9 and TRBJ2-7, is as follows: DTGVSQNPRHKITKRGQNVTFRCDPISEHNRLYWYRQTLGQGPEFLTYFQNEAQLEKSRLLSDRFSAERPKGSFSTLEIQRTEQGDSAMYLCASSLAGQSYEQYFGPGTRLTVT.

V and J are TRBV27 and TRBJ1-2; D is undetermined. The germline gives CDR1 MNHEY, CDR2 SMNVEV (reference sequence). Trimming shortened V by 5 bases and J by 4 bases, and 11 bases separated the two germline ends. The CDR3 has 13 amino acids. The CDR3 DNA reads as TGTGCCAGCAGTCAGAACAGTCTCTATGGCTACACCTTC. Translation: CASSQNSLYGYTF.

CDR3 sequence: CASSTKVSYEQYF. The CDR3 nucleotides read TGTGCCAGCAGCACAAAAGTAAGCTACGAGCAGTACTTC. The rearrangement joins TRBV27 to TRBJ2-7; no definite D call. The CDR3 covers 13 residues. V shed 6 bases and J shed 3 bases, with 12 bases lying between them. Per the germline V gene, CDR1 is MNHEY and CDR2 is SMNVEV (reference sequence).

The rearrangement uses TRBV6-6 and TRBJ1-2, with TRBD1 as a possible D gene (5 bases). Looked up from germline, CDR1 is MNHNY and CDR2 is SVGAGI (reference sequence). V lost 8 bases and J lost 4, with 8 bases in between. CDR3 length equals 11 residues. CDR3 protein: CASLTAYGYTF. The CDR3 bases are TGTGCCAGCCTGACAGCCTATGGCTACACCTTC.

The chain uses TRBV29-1 and TRBJ1-6; D might be TRBD1 (6 bases). The V and J ends lost 5 bases and 7 bases respectively, with 15 bases between them. The CDR3 covers 14 residues. CDR1 is SQVTM, CDR2 ANQGSEA, per germline. The CDR3 loop reads CSVSTGQGNSPLHF. CDR3 coding DNA: TGCAGCGTTTCGACTGGCCAGGGGAATTCACCCCTCCACTTT.

The chain couples TRBV15 to TRBJ2-3; D possibly corresponds to TRBD2 (6 bases). The germline V gene encodes CDR1 LNHNV and CDR2 YYDKDF (reference sequence). The V end was cut by 1 base, the J end by 2 bases, with 13 bases between. The CDR3 is 16 amino acids. DNA of the CDR3: TGTGCCACCAGCAGAGCCGGGAGTCTGATCACAGATACGCAGTATTTT. Its protein product is CATSRAGSLITDTQYF.

The rearrangement uses TRBV13 and TRBJ1-4; 8 nucleotides line up with TRBD1. Per germline, CDR1 PRHDT and CDR2 FYEKMQ (reference sequence). The junction had 8 bases not matched to a gene; V was cut back by 4 bases and J by 7 bases. The CDR3 is made up of 15 amino acids. The CDR3 here is CASSSRTGRTEKLFF. The DNA of the CDR3 is TGTGCCAGCAGCTCGCGGACAGGGAGGACTGAAAAACTGTTTTTT. The full variable domain, completed using reference TRBV13 and TRBJ1-4, is AAGVIQSPRHLIKEKRETATLKCYPIPRHDTVYWYQQGPGQDPQFLISFYEKMQSDKGSIPDRFSAQQFSDYHSELNMSSLELGDSALYFCASSSRTGRTEKLFFGSGTQLSVL.

DNA of the CDR3: TGTGCCAGCAGCCCTAGGACAGGGGGCTACGAGCAGTACTTC. Translated, it gives CASSPRTGGYEQYF. The chain is built from TRBV7-9 and TRBJ2-7; 10 bases agree with TRBD1. The CDR3 has 14 residues. J gave up 3 bases and V 5 bases, and 4 bases lay outside the gene matches. CDR1 and CDR2 from the germline V gene are SEHNR and FQNEAQ (reference sequence).

This sequence joins TRBV19 and TRBJ2-2; 10 bases agree with TRBD1. Germline-derived CDR1 and CDR2 are LNHDA and SQIVND (reference sequence). V trimming: 9 bases; J trimming: 7 bases; junction bases outside the gene matches: 11. The CDR3 extends over 15 amino acids. CDR3 residues: CASQTRQGASGELFF. CDR3 coding DNA: TGTGCCAGCCAAACGCGACAGGGGGCGAGCGGGGAGCTGTTTTTT.

The J gene is TRBJ1-1, the V gene TRBV19, with D tentatively TRBD1 (5 bases). There are 15 residues in the CDR3. Trimming took off 2 bases at V and 6 bases at J, with 16 bases between the two ends. Germline loops: CDR1 LNHDA, CDR2 SQIVND (reference sequence). The CDR3 DNA sequence: TGTGCCAGTAGTATAACCCCCCCAGGAGGGGCTGAAGCTTTCTTT. Its protein product is CASSITPPGGAEAFF.

The genes are TRBV9 and TRBJ2-2, with D possibly TRBD1 on 6 matching bases. Looked up from germline, CDR1 is SGDLS and CDR2 is YYNGEE. V gave up 3 bases and J gave up 5 bases, with 17 bases separating them. The CDR3 loop spans 16 amino acids. CDR3 nucleotides: TGTGCCAGCAGCGGTCGACAGGCCTTCGGAACCGGGGAGCTGTTTTTT. As protein: CASSGRQAFGTGELFF.

Comments on this clone: At one end the junction does not follow the germline gene, possibly because of a read error. V and J are TRBV7-9 and TRBJ1-4, with unresolved D. CDR3 size: 12 residues. CDR1 and CDR2 (germline): SEHNR, FQNEAQ (reference sequence). The CDR3 DNA is TGTTCCAGCAGCTTAGAGTGGAGAGAGCTGTTTTTT. Amino acid sequence: CSSSLEWRELFF.

The chain uses TRBV7-3 and TRBJ2-1; 9 nucleotides agree with TRBD2. The junction had 3 bases not matched to a gene; V was cut back by 3 bases and J by 0 bases. The CDR3 has 16 amino acids. Germline values: CDR1 SGHTA, CDR2 FQGTGA. CDR3 amino acids: CASSFAGGSSYNEQFF. In DNA, the CDR3 is TGTGCCAGCAGCTTTGCGGGAGGGAGCTCCTACAATGAGCAGTTCTTC.

The rearrangement links TRBV28 to TRBJ2-7; D is perhaps TRBD2 (6 bases). Germline CDR1 MDHEN, CDR2 SYDVKM. The CDR3 loop spans 12 amino acids. Trimming took off 4 bases at V and 3 bases at J, with 7 bases between the two ends. In DNA, the CDR3 is TGTGCCAGCAGTTCGGGGGACTACGAGCAGTACTTC. It codes for CASSSGDYEQYF.

The V call is TRBV11-2, the J call TRBJ2-7; no clear D gene. The V gene lost 0 bases and the J gene lost 0 bases, with 9 bases spanning the gap. Germline V gene lookup returns CDR1 SGHAT and CDR2 FQNNGV. The CDR3 is 15 amino acids. The chain's CDR3 is CASSLDRVSSYEQYF. In DNA, the CDR3 is TGTGCCAGCAGCTTAGACCGGGTTTCCTCCTACGAGCAGTACTTC.

The chain combines TRBV5-4 with TRBJ2-2, with 12 bases that match TRBD2. The V and J ends lost 0 bases and 4 bases, in that order; junction bases with no gene match: 1. Germline assignment: CDR1 SGHNT and CDR2 YYREEE (reference sequence). The CDR3 extends over 16 amino acids. The CDR3, as DNA: TGTGCCAGCAGCTTGGCTAGCGGGGGGGGCACCGGGGAGCTGTTTTTT. Protein: CASSLASGGGTGELFF.

The V gene is TRBV7-2, the J gene TRBJ2-5, with 15 nucleotides matching TRBD2. CDR3 size: 16 residues. Losses at the gene ends were 5 bases for V and 5 bases for J; bases not matched to a gene: 6. The germline V gene encodes CDR1 SGHTA and CDR2 FQGNSA. The CDR3 DNA reads TGTGCCAGCAGCCAAGGACTAGCGGGGGGGAGGGAGACCCAGTACTTC. This encodes CASSQGLAGGRETQYF.

The V gene is TRBV28, the J gene TRBJ1-2; no firm D call. Germline V CDR1 and CDR2: MDHEN, SYDVKM. Trimming left V 3 bases short and J 3 bases short, with 11 bases between. This CDR3 region has 14 residues. CDR3 residues: CASSFGGFYYGYTF. Here the CDR3 DNA reads TGTGCCAGCAGTTTTGGAGGGTTTTACTATGGCTACACCTTC.

In its sample, this clone was seen once. This chain connects TRBV4-2 to TRBJ2-5; D remains unclear. The CDR3 is 14 residues long. The V gene lost 4 bases and the J gene lost 2 bases, with 11 bases spanning the gap. Per the germline V gene, CDR1 is LGHNA and CDR2 is YNFKEQ. CDR3 residues: CASSPRLAQETQYF. The CDR3 DNA reads as TGTGCCAGCAGCCCTAGACTTGCTCAAGAGACCCAGTACTTC.

The chain couples TRBV7-2 to TRBJ2-3; 8 positions match TRBD2. The germline CDR1 and CDR2 sequences are SGHTA and FQGNSA. The CDR3 is 12 residues long. V lost 4 bases and J lost 9; bases outside the gene matches: 3. The DNA for the CDR3 is TGTGCCAGCAGCTCGGGGGGGGAAACGCAGTATTTT. Encoded protein: CASSSGGETQYF.

V usage is TRBV6-6 and J usage is TRBJ1-5, with D tentatively TRBD1 (5 bases). CDR1 and CDR2 (germline): MNHNY, SVGAGI (reference sequence). The ends were cut back, 7 bases at V and 0 bases at J, with 7 bases in the middle. The CDR3 is 13 amino acids. Here the CDR3 reads CASTRDSNQPQHF. In DNA, the CDR3 is TGTGCCAGCACCAGGGATAGCAATCAGCCCCAGCATTTT.

The chain employs TRBV27 and TRBJ1-1; the D is unclear. CDR3 length equals 14 residues. Trimming removed 7 bases from V and 3 bases from J, with 15 bases in between. Germline CDR1 MNHEY, CDR2 SMNVEV (reference sequence). The CDR3 region has the DNA TGTGCCAGCAATAGGCTCTCGGGTGACACTGAAGCTTTCTTT. It yields the protein CASNRLSGDTEAFF.

This chain uses TRBV30 with TRBJ2-7, with 8 bases that match TRBD2. V shed 4 bases and J 0 bases; nucleotides not matched to a gene: 5. Germline CDR1 GTSNPN, CDR2 SVGIG (reference sequence). This CDR3 has 14 residues. The DNA of the CDR3 is TGTGCCTGGACCCGGGGGGGGAGCTCCTACGAGCAGTACTTC. Translation gives CAWTRGGSSYEQYF.

The V gene is TRBV18, the J gene TRBJ2-7; 11 nucleotides line up with TRBD1. The CDR3 runs 13 residues. Germline trimming cut 4 bases from V and 5 bases from J; bases unmatched to any gene: 1. Germline CDR1 reads KGHSH; CDR2 reads LQKENI. The CDR3 bases are TGTGCCAGCTCACTGGGACAGGGGGACGAGCAGTACTTC. It codes for CASSLGQGDEQYF.

The CDR3 region has the DNA TGTGCCAGCAGCGTAGATCTGTCTGGAAACACCATATATTTT. Encoded protein: CASSVDLSGNTIYF. This chain uses TRBV9 with TRBJ1-3; the D is unclear. CDR1 is SGDLS and CDR2 is YYNGEE in the germline V gene. V dropped 0 bases and J dropped 1 base, with 5 bases sitting between them. The CDR3 has 14 amino acids.